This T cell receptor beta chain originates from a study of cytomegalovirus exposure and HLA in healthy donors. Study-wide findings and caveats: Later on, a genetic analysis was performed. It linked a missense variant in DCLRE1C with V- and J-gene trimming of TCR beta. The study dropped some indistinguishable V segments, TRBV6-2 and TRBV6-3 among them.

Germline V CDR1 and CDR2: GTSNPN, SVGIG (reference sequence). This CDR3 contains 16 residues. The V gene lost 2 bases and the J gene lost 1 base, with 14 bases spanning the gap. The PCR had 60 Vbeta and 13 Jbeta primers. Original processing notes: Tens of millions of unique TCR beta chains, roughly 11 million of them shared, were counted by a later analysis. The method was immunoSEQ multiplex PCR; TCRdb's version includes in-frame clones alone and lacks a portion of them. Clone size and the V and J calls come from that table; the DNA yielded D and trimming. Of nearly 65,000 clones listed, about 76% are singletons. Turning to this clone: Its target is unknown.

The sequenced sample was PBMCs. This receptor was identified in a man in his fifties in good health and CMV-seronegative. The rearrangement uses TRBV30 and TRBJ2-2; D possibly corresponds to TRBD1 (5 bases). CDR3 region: CAWSPIGAVNTGELFF. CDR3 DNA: TGTGCCTGGAGTCCCATTGGGGCAGTGAACACCGGGGAGCTGTTTTTT.